Below, one TCR beta chain is given with its context. This clonotype was detected many times. Its recognized antigen is unknown. One base away there is no much larger clone; base qualities are not given. Reading the germline V gene (reference sequence) gives CDR1 MNHEY and CDR2 SMNVEV. The CDR3 spans 14 residues, from the cysteine through the phenylalanine. The kept DNA is CDR3 alone, 42 bases in frame from the first base. The V and J ends are trimmed by 6 bases and 5 bases, leaving 16 bases between them. Ophthalmopathy patients had moderately to severely active disease, with a Clinical Activity Score of 3 or more, a NOSPECS grade of 4 or more, and a disease duration of less than 3 months. Any patient with an uncontrolled infection, another autoimmune disease, pregnancy or lactation was excluded. Diagnoses were based on clinical symptoms, serum thyroxine and TRAb, thyroid ultrasound and orbital computed tomography. PBMCs were isolated from 10 ml of fresh peripheral blood by Ficoll-Paque density gradient centrifugation. Total RNA was extracted using Trizol reagent, and RNA quality was assessed on an Agilent 2100 Bioanalyzer.

The TCR beta CDR3 regions were amplified from RNA transcripts. The first round of RT-PCR for the TCR CDR3 was performed with the HTBI primer set and the Qiagen OneStep RT-PCR kit. Libraries were constructed in a second round of multiplex PCR, after which size selection and purification were carried out. The libraries were sequenced on an Illumina HiSeq2000 using paired-end 100 bp reads. As for how the authors treated the data: SOAPnuke was used to process the raw data, with reads discarded if the reads contained adapters or uncalled bases, had a mean Phred below 15, or lacked an exact constant-primer or identifier match. COPE v1.2.5 was used to merge high-quality paired reads, and clonotypes were defined as unique nucleotide sequences. MiTCR v1.1 was used to align the clonotypes against IMGT TRBV, TRBD and TRBJ reference segments. The analysis was restricted to V-J combinations with a frequency above 0.0001, which together covered about 99% of the repertoires. The TCS score was defined as F50 (clonal expansion) divided by E x V (chaos), with BLOSUM62-based TCRdist calculated between CDR3 peptides within each V-J. Welch's t-statistics and random forest reduced just over 500 V-J features to 13, which were used in a naive Bayes classifier (R e1071). Thyroid-blood repertoire similarity was quantified with the Morisita-Horn index. TCRdb trimmed the raw reads at Q25, called clones with MiXCR and kept productive beta chains. Each CDR3 protein appears once, grouped with its most common genes and DNA. V and J calls and clone size were set by TCRdb, not the authors. The sample table shows hundreds of thousands of distinct CDR3 sequences, and about 15% are seen once. The ten largest account for 4.3% of the sample.

This entry is derived from a study of T cells in Graves' hyperthyroidism and ophthalmopathy (dated by TCRdb to between 2017 and 2020). Regarding the study in general: Peripheral blood samples were taken at the time of initial diagnosis, prior to any treatment. To identify distinguishing TCR V-J signatures, a discovery cohort of 90 to 100 patients was used, comprising 40 to 45 with Graves' ophthalmopathy and approximately 57 with stable Graves' hyperthyroidism. The 90 to 100 discovery patients were randomly split 7:3 into training and test sets. Once sampling was done, hyperthyroidism patients were given methimazole at a starting dose of 30 mg daily, whereas ophthalmopathy patients were given high-dose intravenous methylprednisolone. Prospective prediction of ophthalmopathy was tested in an independent validation cohort consisting of 18 to 20 hyperthyroidism patients and 15 or so patients who later progressed to ophthalmopathy. In about 6 Graves' hyperthyroidism patients, the study also compared T-cell repertoires from thyroid tissue with T-cell repertoires from blood. TCR Vbeta CDR3 sequencing of some 140 peripheral blood samples (approximately 44 ophthalmopathy, about 74 hyperthyroidism and some 17 progressor patients) is reported in the paper.

Points the paper makes about the study in general: In validation, the model predicted progression to ophthalmopathy a median of around 6.5 months before onset, with about 71% sensitivity and roughly 79% specificity. Most expanded thyroid clonotypes (frequency above 0.001) were also detected in blood, a finding suggesting that blood repertoires may reflect thyroid immune responses. Ophthalmopathy was separated from stable hyperthyroidism by a 13 V-J signature model, with roughly 88% sensitivity and approximately 81% specificity obtained in cross-validation and 80%/75% obtained in testing. No statistical method was used to fix the sample size in advance, and group allocation was not hidden from the investigators.

This TCR was sampled from a woman aged 40 to 50 with Graves' ophthalmopathy. Source material: blood. The chain is made from TRBV27 and TRBJ2-5; a tentative D call is TRBD1 (7 bases match). The DNA reads as follows: TGTGCCAGCAGCATGGGCAGGGGGGAGGAGACCCAGTACTTC. It translates to CASSMGRGEETQYF.